What follows are 17 T cell receptor beta chains derived from one specimen sequenced in a study of beta chain features in type 1 diabetes. The study reverse transcribed the entire isolated RNA, so it sequenced expressed TCRB transcripts. Clones were read by immunoSEQ multiplex PCR, and TCRdb kept only the in-frame ones, dropping some. The table shows under 500,000 clones, with approximately 30% occurring only once. Sequencing was done on a sample of naive CD4+ T cells from blood. The source is a man between 18 and 35 years old in good health.

This clone was seen a few times. The genes are TRBV30 and TRBJ1-5; tentative D call: TRBD1 (5 bases). CDR3 length: 14 amino acids. The V end was cut by 0 bases, the J end by 4 bases, with 10 bases between. Germline CDR1 and CDR2: GTSNPN and SVGIG (reference sequence). The CDR3 spells CAWSVRGTNQPQHF. The CDR3 coding sequence is TGTGCCTGGAGTGTAAGGGGAACGAATCAGCCCCAGCATTTT.

V is TRBV30 and J is TRBJ1-1; no clear D gene. With 0 bases removed from V and 6 bases from J, the gap between germline ends came to 14 bases. This CDR3 comprises 14 residues. The germline V gene encodes CDR1 GTSNPN and CDR2 SVGIG (reference sequence). This CDR3 is CAWSVRLSPPEAFF. CDR3 coding DNA: TGTGCCTGGAGTGTACGCTTGAGTCCCCCTGAAGCTTTCTTT.

The CDR3 loop is CSVLGTSNEQFF. DNA of the CDR3: TGCAGCGTCCTGGGGACTAGTAATGAGCAGTTCTTC. V and J are TRBV29-1 and TRBJ2-1, with 8 bases identical to TRBD2. The germline V gene encodes CDR1 SQVTM and CDR2 ANQGSEA. This CDR3 is built from 12 residues. V was clipped by 6 bases and J by 7 bases; unmatched bases: 5.

The V and J genes are TRBV29-1 and TRBJ2-7; 7 positions match TRBD2. Germline V gives CDR1 SQVTM, CDR2 ANQGSEA. V was clipped by 4 bases and J by 5 bases; unmatched bases: 11. This CDR3 is 14 amino acids long. The CDR3 spells CSVVPPGGRDEQYF. CDR3 sequence (DNA): TGCAGCGTTGTCCCTCCGGGGGGTAGGGACGAGCAGTACTTC.

V usage is TRBV4-1 and J usage is TRBJ1-5, with D hard to call. V lost 1 base and J lost 2, with 9 bases in between. The CDR3 loop spans 15 amino acids. Per germline, CDR1 MGHRA and CDR2 YSYEKL. The CDR3 sequence: CASSQAHRGNQPQHF. CDR3 DNA sequence: TGCGCCAGCAGCCAAGCCCATCGGGGCAATCAGCCCCAGCATTTT.

This clone has a handful of counts. The J gene is TRBJ1-1, the V gene TRBV10-3; tentative D call: TRBD1 (6 bases). CDR3 size: 15 residues. V was pared by 6 bases and J by 5 bases, with 19 bases between. Germline V gene sequence: CDR1 ENHRY, CDR2 SYGVKD. The CDR3 nucleotides are TGTGCCATCAGCCCGGAGACAGGACAGAAAACTGAAGCTTTCTTT. Its protein is CAISPETGQKTEAFF.

The V call is TRBV7-9, the J call TRBJ1-1; D is possibly TRBD1 (5 bases). V lost 4 bases and J 0 bases, leaving 9 bases between the germline ends. CDR3 length equals 14 residues. Germline loops: CDR1 SEHNR, CDR2 FQNEAQ (reference sequence). CDR3 loop: CASSSNRMNTEAFF. DNA for the CDR3: TGTGCCAGCAGCTCGAACAGGATGAACACTGAAGCTTTCTTT.

The chain has TRBV7-3 and TRBJ2-2, with 7 bases identical to TRBD1. This CDR3 contains 16 residues. J gave up 4 bases and V 1 base, and 6 bases lay outside the gene matches. Germline-derived CDR1 and CDR2 are SGHTA and FQGTGA. Here the CDR3 reads CASSLRQGVGTGELFF. The CDR3 DNA reads TGTGCCAGCAGCTTAAGACAGGGAGTGGGCACCGGGGAGCTGTTTTTT.

The V and J genes are TRBV19 and TRBJ2-5; D is possibly TRBD1 or TRBD2 (5 bases each). CDR3 length equals 15 residues. The germline V gene encodes CDR1 LNHDA and CDR2 SQIVND (reference sequence). V lost 1 base and J 0 bases, leaving 9 bases between the germline ends. The CDR3, as DNA: TGTGCCAGTAGTATAGGAGGGGATTACCAAGAGACCCAGTACTTC. This translates into CASSIGGDYQETQYF.

The sample holds a few counts of this clone. The CDR3 spells CATSRAGAMNTEAFF. CDR3 coding DNA: TGTGCCACCAGCAGAGCGGGGGCTATGAACACTGAAGCTTTCTTT. J is TRBJ1-1 and V is TRBV15, with D perhaps matching TRBD1 (6 bases). Per the germline V gene, CDR1 is LNHNV and CDR2 is YYDKDF (reference sequence). This CDR3 has 15 residues. V lost 1 base and J 0 bases, leaving 9 bases between the germline ends.

This clone was recorded a few times. The chain couples TRBV9 to TRBJ2-3; TRBD2 might be the D (6 bases). Per germline, CDR1 SGDLS and CDR2 YYNGEE. This CDR3 spans 16 amino acids. The V gene lost 4 bases and the J gene lost 2 bases, with 17 bases spanning the gap. CDR3 protein: CASSSTGTSYTDTQYF. CDR3 DNA: TGTGCCAGCAGCTCCACCGGGACTTCCTACACAGATACGCAGTATTTT.

CDR3 sequence: CATSPRGLDSYNEQFF. The CDR3 coding sequence is TGTGCCACCAGCCCTAGGGGACTAGACTCCTACAATGAGCAGTTCTTC. This chain connects TRBV15 to TRBJ2-1; TRBD2 agrees at 8 bases. V gave up 5 bases and J gave up 0 bases; unmatched junction bases: 6. CDR3 length equals 16 residues. CDR1 LNHNV and CDR2 YYDKDF come from the germline V gene (reference sequence).

This clone was found a few times. J is TRBJ2-7 and V is TRBV6-6; D is undetermined. The length of the CDR3 is 15 residues. Germline V gene sequence: CDR1 MNHNY, CDR2 SVGAGI (reference sequence). Trimming shortened V by 5 bases and J by 1 base, and 15 bases separated the two germline ends. CDR3 region: CASSSTSTLSYEQYF. The DNA of the CDR3 is TGTGCCAGCAGTAGCACATCTACCCTATCCTACGAGCAGTACTTC.

The gene calls are TRBV5-1 and TRBJ1-1, with D unclear. CDR3 length: 14 amino acids. Germline CDR1 and CDR2: SGHRS and YFSETQ. V gave up 0 bases and J gave up 3 bases, with 9 bases separating them. The CDR3 reads CASSLEGKYTEAFF. CDR3 in DNA: TGCGCCAGCAGCTTGGAAGGGAAGTACACTGAAGCTTTCTTT.

This clone was counted only a few times. The rearrangement joins TRBV5-4 to TRBJ1-4; D unresolved. Trimming pared 2 bases from V and 3 bases from J, leaving 5 bases between. This CDR3 comprises 13 residues. Germline-derived CDR1 and CDR2 are SGHNT and YYREEE (reference sequence). In DNA form, the CDR3 reads TGTGCCAGCAGCTTACGACCTAATGAAAAACTGTTTTTT. This translates into CASSLRPNEKLFF.

This sequence joins TRBV30 and TRBJ2-1; 12 bases align to TRBD2. The CDR3 covers 16 residues. V gave up 0 bases and J gave up 7 bases; unmatched junction bases: 7. Per the germline V gene, CDR1 is GTSNPN and CDR2 is SVGIG (reference sequence). The CDR3 loop is CAWSVESTSGRNEQFF. CDR3 DNA sequence: TGTGCCTGGAGTGTAGAAAGTACTAGCGGGAGGAATGAGCAGTTCTTC.

The chain joins TRBV29-1 to TRBJ2-2; 7 positions agree with TRBD2. Germline CDR1 reads SQVTM; CDR2 reads ANQGSEA. The CDR3 loop spans 14 amino acids. The V gene end was trimmed by 7 bases and the J gene end by 5 bases; junction bases not matched to a gene: 10. The CDR3 DNA follows: TGCAGCGCTCGCGGGGGAGCCGGGACCGGGGAGCTGTTTTTT. Its translation: CSARGGAGTGELFF.